A selection of T cell receptor beta chains follows, all from one sample in a study of blood T cell repertoires in COVID-19. Libraries were prepared by immunoSEQ multiplex PCR; TCRdb keeps only in-frame clonotypes and omits some of them. The table lists some 90,000 clones, 75% to 90% of them singletons. What was sequenced was peripheral blood. The receptors stem from a man aged 80 or over with active or convalescent COVID-19. Each CDR3 is given with its conserved first and last residue. D genes are given only for firm matches. Size tells how often a clone was seen (once, few, many) or the class of an expanded clone, and some rows leave it out.

- TRBJ2-2 - TRBV5-1 CASSLDGAGRSGELFF TGCGCCAGCAGCTTGGATGGGGCAGGGAGGTCCGGGGAGCTGTTTTTT
TRBD1 TRBJ1-2 - TRBV27 CASSLVGRGQGNYGYTF TGTGCCAGCAGTTTAGTTGGTCGTGGACAGGGTAACTATGGCTACACCTTC
TRBD2 TRBJ2-3 - TRBV4-3 CASSQGLAGGTDTQYF TGCGCCAGCAGCCAGGGACTAGCGGGGGGCACAGATACGCAGTATTTT
TRBD2 TRBJ2-5 - TRBV5-3 CARSQKAGENQETQYF TGTGCCAGAAGCCAAAAAGCGGGAGAAAACCAAGAGACCCAGTACTTC
TRBD2 TRBJ2-2 - TRBV4-2 CASSQVQLAGGYTGELFF TGTGCCAGCAGCCAAGTCCAGCTGGCGGGAGGTTACACCGGGGAGCTGTTTTTT
- TRBJ1-2 - TRBV28 CASTHRVYGYTF TGTGCCAGCACTCACCGGGTCTACGGCTACACCTTC
TRBD2 TRBJ2-3 - TRBV7-9 CASSRLAGDPDTQYF TGTGCCAGCAGCCGCCTGGCGGGAGATCCAGATACGCAGTATTTT
TRBD1 TRBJ1-1 - TRBV4-3 CASSQEDPYRGRDTEAFF TGCGCCAGCAGCCAAGAAGACCCCTACAGGGGCCGGGACACTGAAGCTTTCTTT
- TRBJ1-1 - TRBV7-3 CASSATRNTEAFF TGTGCCAGCAGCGCAACAAGAAACACTGAAGCTTTCTTT
- TRBJ2-1 few TRBV10-3 CATGGAGSGGPNEQFF TGTGCCACCGGTGGGGCGGGATCAGGAGGGCCCAATGAGCAGTTCTTC
TRBD1 TRBJ2-6 once TRBV5-1 CASSFTGAGANVLTF TGCGCCAGCAGCTTTACAGGGGCTGGGGCCAACGTCCTGACTTTC
- TRBJ2-1 few TRBV27 CASSLGTTGGYYNEQFF TGTGCCAGCAGCCTCGGTACGACAGGCGGATACTACAATGAGCAGTTCTTC
- TRBJ1-5 - TRBV10-3 CAISLSYSNQPQHF TGTGCCATCAGCCTCTCGTATAGCAATCAGCCCCAGCATTTT
TRBD2 TRBJ2-7 - TRBV6-4 CASNQRHGTSGRVEKEQYF TGTGCCAGCAACCAACGCCACGGGACTAGCGGGAGGGTGGAGAAAGAGCAGTACTTC
- TRBJ1-1 - TRBV30 CAWSVAPMNTEAFF TGTGCCTGGAGTGTAGCACCCATGAACACTGAAGCTTTCTTT
- TRBJ2-4 - TRBV9 CASSVVIFRARLFGKNIQYF TGTGCCAGCAGCGTAGTGATTTTTAGAGCCCGCCTTTTCGGCAAAAACATTCAGTACTTC
TRBD1 TRBJ1-2 - TRBV7-2 CASSLLGTDGYTF TGTGCCAGCAGTTTACTCGGGACAGATGGCTACACCTTC
TRBD2 TRBJ2-1 - TRBV27 CASSLWSGTSKVEQFF TGTGCCAGCAGTTTATGGTCCGGGACTAGCAAGGTGGAGCAGTTCTTC
TRBD2 TRBJ2-1 few TRBV19 CASSMGVGLVTNEQFF TGTGCCAGTAGTATGGGTGTGGGACTAGTGACCAATGAGCAGTTCTTC
- TRBJ1-2 - TRBV5-1 CASSQLSINYGYTF TGCGCCAGCAGCCAATTGAGCATTAACTATGGCTACACCTTC
TRBD2 TRBJ2-1 once TRBV12-5 CASGLEPGLAGAIYNEQFF TGTGCTAGTGGTTTGGAACCGGGACTAGCGGGAGCCATCTACAATGAGCAGTTCTTC
- TRBJ2-1 - TRBV27 CASAVIDSYNEQFF TGTGCCAGCGCCGTCATAGACTCCTACAATGAGCAGTTCTTC
- TRBJ1-3 - TRBV23-1 CASSYRDGSSGNTIYF TGCGCCAGCAGTTATCGGGACGGGAGCTCTGGAAACACCATATATTTT
TRBD2 TRBJ2-5 - TRBV3-1/TRBV3-2 CASSPGLAGGHETQYF TGTGCCAGCAGCCCGGGACTAGCGGGAGGGCACGAGACCCAGTACTTC
- TRBJ2-1 - TRBV18 CASSPSKYRDLDNEQFF TGTGCCAGCTCACCATCGAAATACAGGGATTTGGACAATGAGCAGTTCTTC
- TRBJ2-1 - TRBV2 CASRASSYNEQFF TGTGCCAGCAGGGCCAGCTCCTACAATGAGCAGTTCTTC
- TRBJ2-2 - TRBV12-2 CASRFETARATTGELFF TGTGCAAGTCGCTTTGAGACAGCTAGAGCTACCACCGGGGAGCTGTTTTTT
TRBD2 TRBJ2-7 - TRBV5-5 CASSARTSGRAAEQYF TGTGCCAGCAGCGCCCGGACTAGCGGGAGGGCCGCCGAGCAGTACTTC
- TRBJ2-3 - TRBV25-1 CASSEYGRDTQYF TGTGCCAGCAGTGAATATGGGAGGGATACGCAGTATTTT
TRBD1 TRBJ2-1 - TRBV6-5 CASRKGAGEQFF TGTGCCAGCAGAAAGGGGGCGGGTGAGCAGTTCTTC
- TRBJ1-5 - TRBV2 CASSGVRGHNQPQHF TGTGCCAGCAGTGGGGTAAGAGGGCACAATCAGCCCCAGCATTTT
- TRBJ2-7 - TRBV6-1 CASSEGPSSYEQYF TGTGCCAGCAGTGAAGGTCCGTCCTCCTACGAGCAGTACTTC
- TRBJ1-1 once TRBV19 CASTGGQREAFF TGTGCCAGTACGGGCGGACAACGTGAAGCTTTCTTT
TRBD1 TRBJ2-1 - TRBV18 CASSRGTEGEQFF TGTGCCAGCTCACGGGGGACAGAAGGTGAGCAGTTCTTC
TRBD1 TRBJ1-5 once TRBV19 CASSDSGTGHQPQHF TGTGCCAGTAGTGACTCCGGGACAGGTCATCAGCCCCAGCATTTT
TRBD2 TRBJ2-7 - TRBV7-2 CASSLVGGNSLRSYEQYF TGTGCCAGCAGCTTAGTCGGGGGGAATTCTTTAAGGTCCTACGAGCAGTACTTC
TRBD2 TRBJ2-3 - TRBV5-1 CASSTQDSGRAPQYF TGCGCCAGCAGTACACAGGACAGCGGGAGGGCCCCGCAGTATTTT
TRBD2 TRBJ2-5 - TRBV4-3 CASSQDPASGKETQYF TGCGCCAGCAGCCAAGATCCGGCTAGCGGAAAAGAGACCCAGTACTTC
- TRBJ1-1 - TRBV7-6 CASSLGDSAEAFF TGTGCCAGCAGCCTAGGCGACAGTGCTGAAGCTTTCTTT
TRBD1 TRBJ1-4 once TRBV20-1 CSASGRGKGSTTNEKLFF TGCAGTGCTAGTGGCAGGGGGAAGGGGAGCACAACTAATGAAAAACTGTTTTTT
- TRBJ2-7 - TRBV29-1 CSVEDRSYEQYF TGCAGCGTTGAAGACAGGTCCTACGAGCAGTACTTC
- TRBJ2-1 - TRBV9 CASSTSRSPEQFF TGTGCCAGCAGCACCTCGAGGAGCCCCGAGCAGTTCTTC
TRBD2 TRBJ2-3 - TRBV2 CASREGAGTQYF TGTGCCAGCCGGGAGGGAGCAGGTACGCAGTATTTT
- TRBJ1-2 - TRBV6-2/TRBV6-3 CASSSTPGGYTF TGTGCCAGCAGTTCTACACCGGGTGGCTACACCTTC